This T cell receptor beta chain was identified in a study of blood T cell repertoires in COVID-19. Using immunoSEQ multiplex PCR, the repertoire was profiled, and TCRdb retains in-frame clones only, with some absent. The repertoire has 91,000 or so clones, approximately 78% of them found once; the top ten carry approximately 6.8%. The J segment lost 2 bases and the V segment lost 3 bases, leaving 2 bases of the junction unmatched. The CDR3 loop spans 14 amino acids. Germline-derived CDR1 and CDR2 are SGHVS and FQNEAQ. The sequencing sample was made of peripheral blood. The chain recombines TRBV7-8 with TRBJ2-5; 8 bases are a match to TRBD2. The source of this sequence is a man aged 50 or older with active or convalescent COVID-19. CDR3 amino acids: CASSFGTSQETQYF. The CDR3 DNA reads as TGTGCCAGCAGCTTCGGGACTAGTCAAGAGACCCAGTACTTC.